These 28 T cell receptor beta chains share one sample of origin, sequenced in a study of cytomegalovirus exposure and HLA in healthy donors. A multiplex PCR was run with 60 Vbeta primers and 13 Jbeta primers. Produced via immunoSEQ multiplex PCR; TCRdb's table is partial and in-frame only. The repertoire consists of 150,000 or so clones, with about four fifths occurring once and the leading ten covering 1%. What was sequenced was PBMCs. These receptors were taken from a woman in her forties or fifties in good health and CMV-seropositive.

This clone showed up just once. CDR3: CASSLGARTGTGELFF. Written as DNA, the CDR3 is TGTGCCAGCAGCTTAGGCGCCCGGACAGGCACCGGGGAGCTGTTTTTT. The V gene is TRBV11-3, the J gene TRBJ2-2; TRBD1 agrees at 7 bases. CDR1 and CDR2 from the germline V gene are SGHNT and YENEEA. The length of the CDR3 is 16 residues. Losses at the gene ends were 1 base for V and 4 bases for J; bases not matched to a gene: 6.

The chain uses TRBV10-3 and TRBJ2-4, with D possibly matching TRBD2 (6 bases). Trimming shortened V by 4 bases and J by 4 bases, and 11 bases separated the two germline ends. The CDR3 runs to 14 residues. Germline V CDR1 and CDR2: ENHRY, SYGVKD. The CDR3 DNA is TGTGCCATCAGTGCCTCTAGCGCGAAAAACATTCAGTACTTC. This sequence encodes CAISASSAKNIQYF.

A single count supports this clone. The CDR3 here is CASRPEAGGMETQYF. DNA for the CDR3: TGTGCCAGCAGACCGGAAGCAGGGGGCATGGAGACCCAGTACTTC. V usage is TRBV6-6 and J usage is TRBJ2-5; 8 positions match TRBD1. J was trimmed by 5 bases and V by 6 bases; bases with no gene match: 11. Germline loops: CDR1 MNHNY, CDR2 SVGAGI (reference sequence). The CDR3 covers 15 residues.

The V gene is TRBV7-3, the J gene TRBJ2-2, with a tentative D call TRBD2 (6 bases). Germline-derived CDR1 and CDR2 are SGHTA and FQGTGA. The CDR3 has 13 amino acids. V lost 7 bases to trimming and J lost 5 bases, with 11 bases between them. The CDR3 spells CASTLGGTGELFF. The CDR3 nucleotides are TGTGCCAGCACCCTTGGGGGGACCGGGGAGCTGTTTTTT.

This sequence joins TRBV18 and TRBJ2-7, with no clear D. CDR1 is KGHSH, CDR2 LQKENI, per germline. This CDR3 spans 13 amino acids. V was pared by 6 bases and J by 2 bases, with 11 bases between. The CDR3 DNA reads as TGTGCCAGCTCCCGCGACAACACCTACGAGCAGTACTTC. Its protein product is CASSRDNTYEQYF.

Here the CDR3 DNA reads TGTGCCAGTAACACAGGGAGATCCCACTACGAGCAGTACTTC. Its protein product is CASNTGRSHYEQYF. This sequence joins TRBV19 and TRBJ2-7, with D possibly matching TRBD1 (6 bases). Germline V gene lookup returns CDR1 LNHDA and CDR2 SQIVND (reference sequence). The CDR3 runs 14 residues. The V and J ends lost 7 bases and 3 bases respectively, with 16 bases between them.

The CDR3 region has the DNA TGTGCCAGCAGCTTCTCAGCGGGGGCCGGCACAGATACGCAGTATTTT. This codes for CASSFSAGAGTDTQYF. V is TRBV11-1 and J is TRBJ2-3; 8 positions match TRBD2. The CDR3 contains 16 residues. The ends lost 3 bases at V and 1 base at J; junction bases unmatched: 6. CDR1 SGHAT and CDR2 FQDESV come from the germline V gene (reference sequence).

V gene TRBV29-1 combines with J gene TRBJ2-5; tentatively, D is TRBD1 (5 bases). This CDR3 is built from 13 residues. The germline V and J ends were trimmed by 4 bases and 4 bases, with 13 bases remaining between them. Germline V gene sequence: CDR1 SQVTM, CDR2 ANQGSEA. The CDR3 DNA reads TGCAGCGTTGTGAGGACACCCGGAGAGACCCAGTACTTC. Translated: CSVVRTPGETQYF.

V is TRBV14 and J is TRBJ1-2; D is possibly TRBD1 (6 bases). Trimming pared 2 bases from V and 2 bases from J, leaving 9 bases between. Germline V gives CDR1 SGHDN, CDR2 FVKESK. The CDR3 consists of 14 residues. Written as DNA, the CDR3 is TGTGCCAGCAGCCAAATGCAGGGGAACTATGGCTACACCTTC. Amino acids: CASSQMQGNYGYTF.

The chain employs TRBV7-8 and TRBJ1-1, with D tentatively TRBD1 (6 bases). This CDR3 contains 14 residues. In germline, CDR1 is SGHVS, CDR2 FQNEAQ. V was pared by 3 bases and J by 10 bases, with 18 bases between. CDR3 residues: CASSFQGTSFVAFF. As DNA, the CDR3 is TGTGCCAGCAGCTTTCAGGGGACAAGCTTCGTAGCTTTCTTT.

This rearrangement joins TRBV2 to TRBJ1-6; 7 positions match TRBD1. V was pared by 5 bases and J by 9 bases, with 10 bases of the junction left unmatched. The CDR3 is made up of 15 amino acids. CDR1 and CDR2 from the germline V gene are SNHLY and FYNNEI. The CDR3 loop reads CASSIRDSSLSPLHF. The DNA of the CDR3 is TGTGCCAGCAGTATTCGGGACAGTTCTCTTTCACCCCTCCACTTT.

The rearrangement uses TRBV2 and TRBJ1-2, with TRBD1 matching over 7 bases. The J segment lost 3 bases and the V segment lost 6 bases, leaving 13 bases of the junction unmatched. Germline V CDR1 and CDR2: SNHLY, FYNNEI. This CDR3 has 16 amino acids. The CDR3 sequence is CASSPNRLTGYYGYTF. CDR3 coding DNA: TGTGCCAGCAGCCCGAACCGATTGACAGGGTACTATGGCTACACCTTC.

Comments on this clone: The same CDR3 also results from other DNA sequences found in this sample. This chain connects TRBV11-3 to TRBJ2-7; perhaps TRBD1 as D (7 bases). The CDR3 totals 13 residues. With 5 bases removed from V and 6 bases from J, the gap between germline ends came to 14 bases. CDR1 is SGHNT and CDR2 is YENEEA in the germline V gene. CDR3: CASSAGQFFEQYF. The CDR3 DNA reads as TGTGCCAGCAGCGCGGGACAGTTCTTCGAGCAGTACTTC.

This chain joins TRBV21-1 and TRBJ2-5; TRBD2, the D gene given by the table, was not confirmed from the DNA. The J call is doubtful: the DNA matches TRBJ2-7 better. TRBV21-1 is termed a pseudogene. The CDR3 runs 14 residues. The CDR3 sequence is CASTTGTLRDEQYF. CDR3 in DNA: TGTGCCAGCACCACGGGGACTCTAAGGGACGAGCAGTACTTC.

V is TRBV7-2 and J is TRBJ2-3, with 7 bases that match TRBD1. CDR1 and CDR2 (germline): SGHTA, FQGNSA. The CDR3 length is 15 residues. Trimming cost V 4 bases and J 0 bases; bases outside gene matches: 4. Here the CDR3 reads CASSSRGSSTDTQYF. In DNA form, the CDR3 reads TGTGCCAGCAGCTCCAGGGGGTCTAGCACAGATACGCAGTATTTT.

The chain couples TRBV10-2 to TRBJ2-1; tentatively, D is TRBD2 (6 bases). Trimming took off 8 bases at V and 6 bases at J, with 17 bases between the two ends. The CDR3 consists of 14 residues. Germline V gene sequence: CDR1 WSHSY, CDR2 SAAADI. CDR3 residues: CASASPGLLNEQFF. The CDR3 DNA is TGCGCCAGCGCCTCGCCGGGACTGCTCAATGAGCAGTTCTTC.

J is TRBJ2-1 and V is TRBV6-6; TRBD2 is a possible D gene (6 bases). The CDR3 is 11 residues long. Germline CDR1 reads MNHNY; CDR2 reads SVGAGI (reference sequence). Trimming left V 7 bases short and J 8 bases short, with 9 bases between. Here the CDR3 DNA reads TGTGCCAGCACCACGGGGGATGAGCAGTTCTTC. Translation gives CASTTGDEQFF.

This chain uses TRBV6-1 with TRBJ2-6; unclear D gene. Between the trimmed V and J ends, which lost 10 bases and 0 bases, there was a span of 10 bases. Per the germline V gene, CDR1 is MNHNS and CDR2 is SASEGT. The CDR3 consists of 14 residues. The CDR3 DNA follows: TGTGCCATCTGGCTCTCCTCTGGGGCCAACGTCCTGACTTTC. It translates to CAIWLSSGANVLTF.

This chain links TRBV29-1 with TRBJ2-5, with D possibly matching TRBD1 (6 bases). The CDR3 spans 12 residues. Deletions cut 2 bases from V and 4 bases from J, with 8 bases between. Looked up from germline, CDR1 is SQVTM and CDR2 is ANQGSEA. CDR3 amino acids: CSVEKGGETQYF. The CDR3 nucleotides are TGCAGCGTTGAAAAAGGGGGAGAGACCCAGTACTTC.

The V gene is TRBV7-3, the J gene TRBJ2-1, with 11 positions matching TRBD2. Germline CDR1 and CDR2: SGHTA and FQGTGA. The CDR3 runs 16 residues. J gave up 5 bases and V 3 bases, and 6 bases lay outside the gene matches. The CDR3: CASSFRLAGSDNEQFF. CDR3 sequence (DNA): TGTGCCAGCAGCTTCCGACTAGCGGGAAGCGACAATGAGCAGTTCTTC.

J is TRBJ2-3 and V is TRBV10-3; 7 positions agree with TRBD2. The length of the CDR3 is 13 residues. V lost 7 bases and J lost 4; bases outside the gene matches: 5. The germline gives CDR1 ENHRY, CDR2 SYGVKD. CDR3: CAIMPRGADTQYF. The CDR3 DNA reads TGTGCCATCATGCCCCGGGGGGCAGATACGCAGTATTTT.

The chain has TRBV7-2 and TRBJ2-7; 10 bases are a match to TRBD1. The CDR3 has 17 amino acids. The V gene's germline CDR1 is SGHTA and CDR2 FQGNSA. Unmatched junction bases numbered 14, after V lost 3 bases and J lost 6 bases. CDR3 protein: CASSFTYRGDRGREQYF. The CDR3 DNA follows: TGTGCCAGCAGCTTTACATATCGGGGCGACAGGGGGCGCGAGCAGTACTTC.

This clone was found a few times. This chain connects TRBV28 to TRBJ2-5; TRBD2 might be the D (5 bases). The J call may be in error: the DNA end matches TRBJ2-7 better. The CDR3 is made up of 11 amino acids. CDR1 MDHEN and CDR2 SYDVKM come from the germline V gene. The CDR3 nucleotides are TGTGCCATCGAGAGGGATTACGAGCAGTACTTC. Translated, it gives CAIERDYEQYF.

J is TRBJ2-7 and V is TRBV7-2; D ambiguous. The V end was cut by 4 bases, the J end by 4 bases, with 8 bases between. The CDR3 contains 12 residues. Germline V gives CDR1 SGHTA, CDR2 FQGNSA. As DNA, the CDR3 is TGTGCCAGCAGCTCCACGAGGTACGAGCAGTACTTC. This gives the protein CASSSTRYEQYF.

Here the CDR3 DNA reads TGCGCCAGCGTCTTGGGGACTAGCGGGGGGGCCGTGACAGATACGCAGTATTTT. Translation: CASVLGTSGGAVTDTQYF. The chain has TRBV5-1 and TRBJ2-3; 16 nucleotides agree with TRBD2. This CDR3 is 18 amino acids long. Germline trimming cut 7 bases from V and 3 bases from J; bases unmatched to any gene: 11. Germline loops: CDR1 SGHRS, CDR2 YFSETQ.

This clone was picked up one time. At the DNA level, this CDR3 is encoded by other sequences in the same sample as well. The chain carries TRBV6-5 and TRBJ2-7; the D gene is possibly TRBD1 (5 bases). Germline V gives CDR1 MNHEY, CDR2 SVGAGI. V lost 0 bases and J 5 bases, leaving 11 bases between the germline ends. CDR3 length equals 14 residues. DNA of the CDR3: TGTGCCAGCAGTTACTCAAGGGGATGGAACGAGCAGTACTTC. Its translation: CASSYSRGWNEQYF.

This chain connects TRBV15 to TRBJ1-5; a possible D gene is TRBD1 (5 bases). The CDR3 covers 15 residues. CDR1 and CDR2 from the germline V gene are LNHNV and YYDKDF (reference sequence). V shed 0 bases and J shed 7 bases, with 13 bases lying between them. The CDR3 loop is CATSRERGAGQPQHF. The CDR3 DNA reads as TGTGCCACCAGCAGAGAGAGGGGAGCGGGGCAGCCCCAGCATTTT.

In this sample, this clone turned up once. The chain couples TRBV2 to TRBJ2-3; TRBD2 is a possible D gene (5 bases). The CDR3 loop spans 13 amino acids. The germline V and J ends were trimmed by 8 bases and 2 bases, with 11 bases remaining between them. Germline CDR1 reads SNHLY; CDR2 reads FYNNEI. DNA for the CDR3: TGTGCCAGCGGGAGTCAACTCACAGATACGCAGTATTTT. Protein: CASGSQLTDTQYF.